This entry is about one T cell receptor (beta chain). Its cognate antigen is unknown. This entry belongs to a study of a mutant IDH1 vaccine in newly diagnosed glioma. As for the study in general: Week 47 marked visit V13, whereas week 35 marked visit V12.

The time point denotes: week 35, safety follow-up. A single vaccine dose contained 300 ug of mutant IDH1 20-mer peptide, and topical imiquimod was used with it. The method was immunoSEQ multiplex PCR; TCRdb's version includes in-frame clones alone and lacks a portion of them. The sample holds some 60,000 clones, roughly 79% seen once. The TCR comes from a man between 40 and 49 years old with glioma. Sample: PBMCs, taken from a glioma patient whose treatment included an IDH1 peptide vaccine.

The chain's CDR3 is CASSATGRTYNEQFF. The CDR3, as DNA: TGTGCCAGCAGCGCCACAGGGCGGACCTACAATGAGCAGTTCTTC. The V gene is TRBV7-9, the J gene TRBJ2-1; D might be TRBD1 (6 bases). This CDR3 is built from 15 residues. V lost 5 bases to trimming and J lost 2 bases, with 13 bases between them. Germline CDR1 SEHNR, CDR2 FQNEAQ (reference sequence).